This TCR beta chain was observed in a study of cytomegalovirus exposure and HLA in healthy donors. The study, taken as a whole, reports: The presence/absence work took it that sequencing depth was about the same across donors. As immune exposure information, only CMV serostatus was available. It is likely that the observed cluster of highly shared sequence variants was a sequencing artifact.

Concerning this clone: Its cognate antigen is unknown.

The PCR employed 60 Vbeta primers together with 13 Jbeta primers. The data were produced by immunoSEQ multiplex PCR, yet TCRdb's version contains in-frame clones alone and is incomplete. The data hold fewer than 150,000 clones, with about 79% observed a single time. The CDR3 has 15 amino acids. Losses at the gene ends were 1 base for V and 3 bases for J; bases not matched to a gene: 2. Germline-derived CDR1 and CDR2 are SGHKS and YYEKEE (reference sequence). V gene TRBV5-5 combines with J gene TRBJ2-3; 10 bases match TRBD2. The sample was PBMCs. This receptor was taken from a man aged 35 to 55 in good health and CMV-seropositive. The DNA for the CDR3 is TGTGCCAGCAGCTTGTTGACTAGCGGGACAGATACGCAGTATTTT. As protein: CASSLLTSGTDTQYF.